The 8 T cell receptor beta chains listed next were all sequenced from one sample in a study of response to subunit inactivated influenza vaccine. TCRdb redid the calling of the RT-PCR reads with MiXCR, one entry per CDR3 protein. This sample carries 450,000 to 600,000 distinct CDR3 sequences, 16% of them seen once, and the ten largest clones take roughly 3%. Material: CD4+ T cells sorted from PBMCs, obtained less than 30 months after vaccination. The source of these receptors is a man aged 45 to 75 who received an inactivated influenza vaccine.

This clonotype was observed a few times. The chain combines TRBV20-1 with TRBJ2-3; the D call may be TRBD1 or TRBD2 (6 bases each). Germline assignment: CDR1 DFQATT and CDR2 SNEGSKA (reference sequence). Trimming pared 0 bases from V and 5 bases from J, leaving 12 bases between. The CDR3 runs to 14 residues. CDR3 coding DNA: TGCAGTGCTAGAGATATAGGGGGGCGAGATACGCAGTATTTT. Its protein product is CSARDIGGRDTQYF.

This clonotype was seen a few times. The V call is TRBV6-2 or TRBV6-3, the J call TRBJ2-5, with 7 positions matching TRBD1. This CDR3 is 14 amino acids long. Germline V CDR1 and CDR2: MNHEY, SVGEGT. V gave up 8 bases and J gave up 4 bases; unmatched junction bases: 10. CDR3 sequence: CASAHRGIPETQYF. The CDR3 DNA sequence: TGTGCCAGCGCCCACAGGGGAATCCCAGAGACCCAGTACTTC.

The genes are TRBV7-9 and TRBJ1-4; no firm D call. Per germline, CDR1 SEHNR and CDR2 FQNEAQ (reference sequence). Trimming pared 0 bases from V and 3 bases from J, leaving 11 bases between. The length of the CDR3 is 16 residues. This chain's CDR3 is CASSLAGTTSNEKLFF. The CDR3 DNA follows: TGTGCCAGCAGCTTAGCCGGTACCACTTCTAATGAAAAACTGTTTTTT.

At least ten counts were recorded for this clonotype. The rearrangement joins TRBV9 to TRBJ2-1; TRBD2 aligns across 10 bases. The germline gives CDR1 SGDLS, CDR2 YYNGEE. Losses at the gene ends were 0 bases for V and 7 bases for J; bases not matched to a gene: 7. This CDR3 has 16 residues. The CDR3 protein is CASSVVPSGGWNEQFF. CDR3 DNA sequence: TGTGCCAGCAGCGTAGTCCCTAGCGGGGGCTGGAATGAGCAGTTCTTC. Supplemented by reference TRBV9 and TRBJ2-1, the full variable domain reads DSGVTQTPKHLITATGQRVTLRCSPRSGDLSVYWYQQSLDQGLQFLIQYYNGEERAKGNILERFSAQQFPDLHSELNLSSLELGDSALYFCASSVVPSGGWNEQFFGPGTRLTVL.

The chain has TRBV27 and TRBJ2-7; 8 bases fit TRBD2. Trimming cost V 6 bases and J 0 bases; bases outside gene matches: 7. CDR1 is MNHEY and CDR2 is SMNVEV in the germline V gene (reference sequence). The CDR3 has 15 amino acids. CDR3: CASRATSDNSYEQYF. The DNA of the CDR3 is TGTGCCAGCAGAGCGACTAGCGACAACTCCTACGAGCAGTACTTC.

Written as DNA, the CDR3 is TGTGCCAGCAGCTTCGCGCAAACAGGGACAGATACGCAGTATTTT. Residues: CASSFAQTGTDTQYF. This chain joins TRBV6-2 or TRBV6-3 and TRBJ2-3; the D gene is possibly TRBD1 (6 bases). Per germline, CDR1 MNHEY and CDR2 SVGEGT. Trimming took 6 bases from V and 3 from J, leaving 16 bases between them. This CDR3 is 15 amino acids long.

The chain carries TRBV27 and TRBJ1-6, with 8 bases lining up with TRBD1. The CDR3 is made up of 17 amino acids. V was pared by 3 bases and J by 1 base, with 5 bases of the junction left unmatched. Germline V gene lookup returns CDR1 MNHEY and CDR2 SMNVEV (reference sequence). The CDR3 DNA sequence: TGTGCCAGCAGTTTTGACAGGGGTGGGTCCTATAATTCACCCCTCCACTTT. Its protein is CASSFDRGGSYNSPLHF.

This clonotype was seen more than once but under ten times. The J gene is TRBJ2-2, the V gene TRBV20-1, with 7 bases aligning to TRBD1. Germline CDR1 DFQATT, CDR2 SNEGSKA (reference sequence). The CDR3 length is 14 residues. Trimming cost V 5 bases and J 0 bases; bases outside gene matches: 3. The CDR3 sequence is CSAPGQSNTGELFF. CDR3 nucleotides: TGCAGTGCTCCGGGACAGTCGAACACCGGGGAGCTGTTTTTT.